The clone carrying this T cell receptor (beta chain) was observed a few times. The record originates from a study of blood T cell repertoires in COVID-19. Study background: Samples representing acute and convalescent COVID-19 were sourced from the United States, Italy and Spain. From T cells, B-cell-depleted T cells, or PBMCs came the material, which was cDNA or gDNA.

Original data processing: By means of reference gene primer amplification, nucleated cell counts were estimated. Sequencing was performed with immunoSEQ multiplex PCR; in TCRdb, only in-frame clones are kept and a portion is missing. The V and J calls and clone size were taken over from that table, and D and trimming were inferred from the DNA. The table records about 100,000 clones, more than 75% of them present only once. Per the germline V gene, CDR1 is MRHNA and CDR2 is SNTAGT. V lost 6 bases, J lost 5 bases, and 16 bases lay in between. The length of the CDR3 is 14 residues. This rearrangement joins TRBV6-4 to TRBJ1-2, with D maybe TRBD1 (5 bases). This clonotype was sampled from a man between 60 and 70 years old with active or convalescent COVID-19. Input material: peripheral blood. The CDR3 here is CASSQQAGGYGYTF. The CDR3 nucleotides are TGTGCCAGCAGCCAACAGGCCGGGGGGTATGGCTACACCTTC.